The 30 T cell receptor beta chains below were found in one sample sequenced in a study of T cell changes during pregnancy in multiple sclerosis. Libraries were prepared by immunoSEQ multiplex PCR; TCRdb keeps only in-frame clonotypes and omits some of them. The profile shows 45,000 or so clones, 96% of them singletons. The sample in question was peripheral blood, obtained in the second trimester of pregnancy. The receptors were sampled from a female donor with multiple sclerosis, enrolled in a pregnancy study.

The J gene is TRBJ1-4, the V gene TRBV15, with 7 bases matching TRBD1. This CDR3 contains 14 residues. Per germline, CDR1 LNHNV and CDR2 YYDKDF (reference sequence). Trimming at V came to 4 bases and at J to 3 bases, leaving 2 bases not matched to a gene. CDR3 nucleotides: TGTGCCACCAGCAAGGGGGCGGCTAATGAAAAACTGTTTTTT. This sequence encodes CATSKGAANEKLFF.

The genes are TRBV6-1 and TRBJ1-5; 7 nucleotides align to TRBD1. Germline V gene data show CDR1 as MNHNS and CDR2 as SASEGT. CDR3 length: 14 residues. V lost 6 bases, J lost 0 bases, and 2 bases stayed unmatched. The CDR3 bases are TGTGCCAGCAGGGGACAGTATAGCAATCAGCCCCAGCATTTT. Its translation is CASRGQYSNQPQHF.

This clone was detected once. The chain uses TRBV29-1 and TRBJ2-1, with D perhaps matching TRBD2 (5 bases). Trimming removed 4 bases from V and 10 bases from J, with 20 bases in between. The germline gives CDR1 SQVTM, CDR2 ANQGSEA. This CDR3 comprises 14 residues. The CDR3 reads CSVVRSEVPREQFF. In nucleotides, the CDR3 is TGCAGCGTTGTCCGTAGCGAGGTCCCCAGGGAGCAGTTCTTC.

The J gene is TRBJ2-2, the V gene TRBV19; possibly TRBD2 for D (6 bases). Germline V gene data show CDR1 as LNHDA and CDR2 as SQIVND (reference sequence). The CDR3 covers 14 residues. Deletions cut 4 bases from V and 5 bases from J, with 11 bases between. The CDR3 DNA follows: TGTGCCAGTAGTACCGGACTAAGGACCGGGGAGCTGTTTTTT. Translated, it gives CASSTGLRTGELFF. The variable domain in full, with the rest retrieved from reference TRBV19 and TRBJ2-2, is DGGITQSPKYLFRKEGQNVTLSCEQNLNHDAMYWYRQDPGQGLRLIYYSQIVNDFQKGDIAEGYSVSREKKESFPLTVTSAQKNPTAFYLCASSTGLRTGELFFGEGSRLTVL.

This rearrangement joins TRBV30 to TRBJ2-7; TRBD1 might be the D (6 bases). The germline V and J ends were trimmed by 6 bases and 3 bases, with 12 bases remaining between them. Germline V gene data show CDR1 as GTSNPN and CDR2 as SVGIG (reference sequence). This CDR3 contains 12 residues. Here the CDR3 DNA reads TGTGCCTGCTCCGGACAGAGCTACGAGCAGTACTTC. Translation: CACSGQSYEQYF.

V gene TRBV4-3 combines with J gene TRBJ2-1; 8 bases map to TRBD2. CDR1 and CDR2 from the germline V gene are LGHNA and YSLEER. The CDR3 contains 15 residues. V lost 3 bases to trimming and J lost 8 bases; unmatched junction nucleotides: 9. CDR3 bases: TGCGCCAGCAGCCAGGGACTAGGAGGTATCGATGAGCAGTTCTTC. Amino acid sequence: CASSQGLGGIDEQFF.

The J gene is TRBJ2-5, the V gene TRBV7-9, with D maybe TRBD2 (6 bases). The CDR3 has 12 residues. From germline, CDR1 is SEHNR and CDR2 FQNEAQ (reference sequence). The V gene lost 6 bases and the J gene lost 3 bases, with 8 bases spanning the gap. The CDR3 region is CASRTSEETQYF. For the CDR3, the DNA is TGTGCCAGCAGGACTAGTGAAGAGACCCAGTACTTC.

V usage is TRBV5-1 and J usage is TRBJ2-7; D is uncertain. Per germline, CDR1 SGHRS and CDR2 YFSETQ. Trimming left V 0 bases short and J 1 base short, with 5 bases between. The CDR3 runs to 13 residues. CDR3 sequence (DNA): TGCGCCAGCAGCTTGGCCTTATCCTACGAGCAGTACTTC. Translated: CASSLALSYEQYF.

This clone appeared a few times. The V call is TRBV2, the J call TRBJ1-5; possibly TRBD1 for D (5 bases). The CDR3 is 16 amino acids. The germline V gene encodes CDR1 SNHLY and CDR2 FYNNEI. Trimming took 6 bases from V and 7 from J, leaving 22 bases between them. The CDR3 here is CASRSRQRSLDQPQHF. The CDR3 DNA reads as TGTGCCAGCAGGTCACGACAGAGGTCGTTGGACCAGCCCCAGCATTTT.

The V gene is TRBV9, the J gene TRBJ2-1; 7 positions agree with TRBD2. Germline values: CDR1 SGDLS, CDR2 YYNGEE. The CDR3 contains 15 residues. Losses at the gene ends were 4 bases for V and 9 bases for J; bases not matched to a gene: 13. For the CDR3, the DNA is TGTGCCAGCAGCCTCCGGGACTACCTCCTCGGTGAGCAGTTCTTC. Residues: CASSLRDYLLGEQFF.

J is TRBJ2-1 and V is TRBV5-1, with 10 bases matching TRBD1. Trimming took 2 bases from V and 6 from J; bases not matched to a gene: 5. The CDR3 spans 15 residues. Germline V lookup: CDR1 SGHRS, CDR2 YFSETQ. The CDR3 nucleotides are TGCGCCAGCAGCTTCGGACAGGGGGTAGGCAATGAGCAGTTCTTC. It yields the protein CASSFGQGVGNEQFF. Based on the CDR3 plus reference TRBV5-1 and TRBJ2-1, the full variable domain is KAGVTQTPRYLIKTRGQQVTLSCSPISGHRSVSWYQQTPGQGLQFLFEYFSETQRNKGNFPGRFSGRQFSNSRSEMNVSTLELGDSALYLCASSFGQGVGNEQFFGPGTRLTVL.

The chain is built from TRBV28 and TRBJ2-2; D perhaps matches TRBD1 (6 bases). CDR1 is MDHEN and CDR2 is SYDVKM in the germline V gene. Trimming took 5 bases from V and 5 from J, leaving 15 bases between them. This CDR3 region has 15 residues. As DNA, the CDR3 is TGTGCCAGCAGTGTCCTTACCACAGGGACCGGGGAGCTGTTTTTT. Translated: CASSVLTTGTGELFF.

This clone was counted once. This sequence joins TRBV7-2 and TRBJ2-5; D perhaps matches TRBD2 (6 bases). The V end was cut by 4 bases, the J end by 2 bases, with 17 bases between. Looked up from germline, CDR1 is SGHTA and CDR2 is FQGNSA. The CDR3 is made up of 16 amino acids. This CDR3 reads CASSSPWGVGQETQYF. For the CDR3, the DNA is TGTGCCAGCAGCTCACCCTGGGGGGTGGGGCAAGAGACCCAGTACTTC.

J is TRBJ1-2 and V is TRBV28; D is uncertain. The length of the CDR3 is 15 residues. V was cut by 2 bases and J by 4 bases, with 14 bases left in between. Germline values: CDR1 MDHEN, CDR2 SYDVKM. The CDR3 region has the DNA TGTGCCAGCAGTTTAGAGGCGACCGGTTCCTATGGCTACACCTTC. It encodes CASSLEATGSYGYTF.

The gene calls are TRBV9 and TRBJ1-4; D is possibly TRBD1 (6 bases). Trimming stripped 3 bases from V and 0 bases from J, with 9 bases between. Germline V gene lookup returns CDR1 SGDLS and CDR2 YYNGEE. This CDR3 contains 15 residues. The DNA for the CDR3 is TGTGCCAGCAGCGCGCAGGGGACAACTAATGAAAAACTGTTTTTT. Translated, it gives CASSAQGTTNEKLFF.

As DNA, the CDR3 is TGTGCCAGCAGCCCTCTTACCTACGAGCAGTACTTC. Its translation: CASSPLTYEQYF. The chain recombines TRBV7-9 with TRBJ2-7; D ambiguous. Trimming removed 5 bases from V and 2 bases from J, with 7 bases in between. The CDR3 spans 12 residues. Germline V gene data show CDR1 as SEHNR and CDR2 as FQNEAQ (reference sequence).

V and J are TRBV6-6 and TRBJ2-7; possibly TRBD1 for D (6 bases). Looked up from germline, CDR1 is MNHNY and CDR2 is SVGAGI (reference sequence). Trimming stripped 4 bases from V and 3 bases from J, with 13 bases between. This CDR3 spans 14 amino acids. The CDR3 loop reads CASSFSGTSYEQYF. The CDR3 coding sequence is TGTGCCAGCAGTTTTTCCGGGACAAGCTACGAGCAGTACTTC.

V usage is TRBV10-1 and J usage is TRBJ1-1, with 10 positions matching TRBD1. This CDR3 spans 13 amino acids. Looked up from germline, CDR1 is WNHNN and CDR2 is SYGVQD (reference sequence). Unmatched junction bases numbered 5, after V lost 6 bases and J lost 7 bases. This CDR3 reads CASSDRGRGEAFF. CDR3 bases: TGCGCCAGCAGCGACAGGGGGCGCGGTGAAGCTTTCTTT.

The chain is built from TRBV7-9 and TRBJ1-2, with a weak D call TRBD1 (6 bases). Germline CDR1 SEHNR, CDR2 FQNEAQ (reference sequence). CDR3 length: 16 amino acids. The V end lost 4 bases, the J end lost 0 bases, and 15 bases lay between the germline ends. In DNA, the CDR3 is TGTGCCAGCAGCTCATCAGGGGTGGCAACTAACTATGGCTACACCTTC. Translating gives CASSSSGVATNYGYTF.

The CDR3 DNA reads TGTGCCAGCAGCGTAGTGGGACAGGGGGCGAATGAGCAGTTCTTC. Protein sequence: CASSVVGQGANEQFF. This chain connects TRBV9 to TRBJ2-1; 12 bases align to TRBD1. Trimming cost V 0 bases and J 7 bases; bases outside gene matches: 2. Germline CDR1 and CDR2: SGDLS and YYNGEE. The CDR3 covers 15 residues.

CDR3: CSVSSGEQYF. DNA for the CDR3: TGCAGCGTTTCCTCGGGCGAGCAGTACTTC. J is TRBJ2-7 and V is TRBV29-1; no firm D call. From germline, CDR1 is SQVTM and CDR2 ANQGSEA. This CDR3 has 10 amino acids. V was shortened by 5 bases and J by 6 bases, with 8 bases between the two germline ends.

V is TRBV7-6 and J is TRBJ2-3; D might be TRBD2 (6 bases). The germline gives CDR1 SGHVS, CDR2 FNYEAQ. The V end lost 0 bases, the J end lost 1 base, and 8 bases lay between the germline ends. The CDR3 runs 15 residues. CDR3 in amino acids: CASSLAWGGTDTQYF. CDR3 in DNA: TGTGCCAGCAGCTTAGCTTGGGGGGGCACAGATACGCAGTATTTT.

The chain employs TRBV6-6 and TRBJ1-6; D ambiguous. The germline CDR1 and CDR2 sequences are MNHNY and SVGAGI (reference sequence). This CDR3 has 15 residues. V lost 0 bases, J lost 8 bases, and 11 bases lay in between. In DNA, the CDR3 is TGTGCCAGCAGTTACTCGGTCCTTGAGGATTCACCCCTCCACTTT. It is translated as CASSYSVLEDSPLHF.

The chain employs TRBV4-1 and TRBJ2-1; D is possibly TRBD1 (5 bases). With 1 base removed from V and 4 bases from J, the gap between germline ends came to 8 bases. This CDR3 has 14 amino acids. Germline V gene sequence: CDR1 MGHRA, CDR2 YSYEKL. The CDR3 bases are TGCGCCAGCAGCCAAGGACAGTCTTACAATGAGCAGTTCTTC. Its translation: CASSQGQSYNEQFF.

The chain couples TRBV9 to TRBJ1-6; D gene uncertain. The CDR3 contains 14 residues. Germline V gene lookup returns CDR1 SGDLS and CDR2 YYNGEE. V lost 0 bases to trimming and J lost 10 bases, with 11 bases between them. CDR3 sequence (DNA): TGTGCCAGCAGCGTAGGTTTAAGTGGCTCACCCCTCCACTTT. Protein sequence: CASSVGLSGSPLHF.

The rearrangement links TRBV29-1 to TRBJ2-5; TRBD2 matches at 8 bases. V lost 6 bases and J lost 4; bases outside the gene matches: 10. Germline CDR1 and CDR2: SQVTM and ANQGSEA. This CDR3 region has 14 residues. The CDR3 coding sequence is TGCAGCGTCCTGGGAGGGGCGGGAGGAGAGACCCAGTACTTC. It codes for CSVLGGAGGETQYF.

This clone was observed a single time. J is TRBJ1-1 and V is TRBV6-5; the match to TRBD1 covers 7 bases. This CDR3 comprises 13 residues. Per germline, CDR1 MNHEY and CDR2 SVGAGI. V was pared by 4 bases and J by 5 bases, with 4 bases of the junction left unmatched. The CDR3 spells CASSWDSRTEAFF. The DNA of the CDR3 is TGTGCCAGCAGTTGGGACAGTAGGACTGAAGCTTTCTTT.

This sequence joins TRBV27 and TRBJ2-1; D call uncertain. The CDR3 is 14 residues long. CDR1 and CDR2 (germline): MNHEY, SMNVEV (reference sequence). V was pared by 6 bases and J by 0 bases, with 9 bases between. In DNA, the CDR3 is TGTGCCAGCAGCACGACAAACTCCTACAATGAGCAGTTCTTC. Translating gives CASSTTNSYNEQFF.

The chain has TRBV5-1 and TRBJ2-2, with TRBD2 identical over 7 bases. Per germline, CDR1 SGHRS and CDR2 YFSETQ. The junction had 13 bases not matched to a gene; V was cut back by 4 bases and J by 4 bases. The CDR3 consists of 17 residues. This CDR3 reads CASSLTSQVPSTGELFF. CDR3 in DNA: TGCGCCAGCAGCCTGACTAGCCAGGTTCCTAGCACCGGGGAGCTGTTTTTT.

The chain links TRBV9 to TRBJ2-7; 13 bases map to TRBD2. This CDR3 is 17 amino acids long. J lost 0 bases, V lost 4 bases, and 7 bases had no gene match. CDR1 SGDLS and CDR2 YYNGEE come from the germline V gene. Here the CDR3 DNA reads TGTGCCAGCAGCATCGGACTAGCGGGAGAGTTCTCCTACGAGCAGTACTTC. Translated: CASSIGLAGEFSYEQYF.